These 17 T cell receptor beta chains were sequenced from one sample in a study of T cell repertoires in cytomegalovirus infection. What these receptors recognize is not known. Via MiXCR, TCRdb re-called the reads, giving one row per CDR3 protein. The sample holds hundreds of thousands of distinct CDR3 sequences, around 31% seen once. Sequenced here: cultured PBMCs, sampled from culture after CMV antigen stimulation. Receptors were obtained from a human donor in good health (CMV status not recorded). Some clones in this sample may be carry-over from other donors' samples.

The chain has TRBV19 and TRBJ2-6; the match to TRBD1 covers 9 bases. The V and J ends lost 5 bases and 2 bases, in that order; junction bases with no gene match: 7. The CDR3 runs 17 residues. Germline assignment: CDR1 LNHDA and CDR2 SQIVND (reference sequence). The CDR3 here is CASSGGQGLTGANVLTF. The DNA of the CDR3 is TGTGCCAGTAGTGGAGGACAGGGGTTAACTGGGGCCAACGTCCTGACTTTC.

This clonotype was counted only a few times. The gene calls are TRBV28 and TRBJ1-4; a weak D match, TRBD1 (6 bases). Trimming took off 6 bases at V and 10 bases at J, with 24 bases between the two ends. CDR3 length: 16 residues. Per germline, CDR1 MDHEN and CDR2 SYDVKM. This CDR3 reads CASSYSLTGKRGKLFF. CDR3 DNA sequence: TGTGCCAGCAGCTACTCATTGACAGGCAAAAGGGGAAAACTGTTTTTT.

The rearrangement joins TRBV10-3 to TRBJ2-3; D tentatively reads TRBD1 or TRBD2 (5 bases each). V lost 5 bases, J lost 4 bases, and 16 bases lay in between. Germline CDR1 and CDR2: ENHRY and SYGVKD. The CDR3 spans 15 residues. The CDR3 here is CAISSSRAGADTQYF. The CDR3 bases are TGTGCCATCAGTAGCAGCAGGGCCGGGGCAGATACGCAGTATTTT.

The chain uses TRBV7-8 and TRBJ1-3; TRBD1 is a possible D gene (5 bases). Germline values: CDR1 SGHVS, CDR2 FQNEAQ. The CDR3 totals 15 residues. Trimming took off 4 bases at V and 5 bases at J, with 15 bases between the two ends. CDR3 nucleotide sequence: TGTGCCAGCAGCTCGAGAAGGCAGGGTCGAAACACCATATATTTT. This codes for CASSSRRQGRNTIYF. Full variable domain (missing parts from reference TRBV7-8 and TRBJ1-3): GAGVSQSPRYKVAKRGQDVALRCDPISGHVSLFWYQQALGQGPEFLTYFQNEAQLDKSGLPSDRFFAERPEGSVSTLKIQRTQQEDSAVYLCASSSRRQGRNTIYFGEGSWLTVV.

The V gene is TRBV11-2, the J gene TRBJ2-2, with D perhaps being TRBD1 or TRBD2 (5 bases each). V lost 11 bases and J lost 2, with 15 bases in between. This CDR3 has 14 amino acids. CDR1 SGHAT and CDR2 FQNNGV come from the germline V gene. The chain's CDR3 is CACREDSNTGELFF. In DNA, the CDR3 is TGTGCCTGCCGGGAAGACAGCAACACCGGGGAGCTGTTTTTT.

This clonotype came up many times. This chain connects TRBV7-8 to TRBJ1-5; perhaps TRBD1 as D (6 bases). Germline assignment: CDR1 SGHVS and CDR2 FQNEAQ. The CDR3 covers 17 residues. The germline V and J ends were trimmed by 1 base and 0 bases, with 13 bases remaining between them. The CDR3 protein is CASSLGTAPDSNQPQHF. CDR3 sequence (DNA): TGTGCCAGCAGCTTAGGGACAGCCCCTGATAGCAATCAGCCCCAGCATTTT.

This clonotype was seen a handful of times. The chain combines TRBV7-2 with TRBJ1-1, with no clear D. The length of the CDR3 is 14 residues. The V gene lost 1 base and the J gene lost 2 bases, with 8 bases spanning the gap. The germline CDR1 and CDR2 sequences are SGHTA and FQGNSA. The CDR3 region is CASSLEVRNTEAFF. CDR3 nucleotide sequence: TGTGCCAGCAGCTTAGAAGTCAGAAACACTGAAGCTTTCTTT.

The V gene is TRBV6-2 or TRBV6-3, the J gene TRBJ2-1, with a tentative D call TRBD2 (5 bases). CDR3 length: 13 amino acids. The V gene's germline CDR1 is MNHEY and CDR2 SVGEGT. V gave up 7 bases and J gave up 5 bases, with 12 bases separating them. The chain's CDR3 is CASIGLTHNEQFF. The CDR3 DNA reads as TGTGCCAGCATAGGACTGACTCACAATGAGCAGTTCTTC.

This clonotype was seen a few times. The V gene is TRBV10-3, the J gene TRBJ1-2; a possible D gene is TRBD1 (5 bases). V lost 4 bases, J lost 4 bases, and 10 bases lay in between. Looked up from germline, CDR1 is ENHRY and CDR2 is SYGVKD. The CDR3 length is 13 residues. The CDR3 spells CAISGDSFYGYTF. For the CDR3, the DNA is TGTGCCATCAGTGGTGACAGCTTCTATGGCTACACCTTC.

This clonotype turned up a few times. The gene calls are TRBV7-2 and TRBJ2-5, with TRBD2 identical over 8 bases. CDR1 is SGHTA, CDR2 FQGNSA, per germline. The CDR3 is 16 residues long. V lost 2 bases to trimming and J lost 4 bases; unmatched junction nucleotides: 9. CDR3 sequence: CASSLIPAGAPETQYF. CDR3 DNA: TGTGCCAGCAGCTTAATTCCAGCGGGAGCGCCAGAGACCCAGTACTTC.

This chain uses TRBV6-1 with TRBJ2-5, with D perhaps assigned TRBD1 or TRBD2 (5 bases each). In germline, CDR1 is MNHNS, CDR2 SASEGT. The CDR3 spans 19 residues. Trimming left V 1 base short and J 5 bases short, with 26 bases between. The CDR3 spells CASSEVDRQLLRGRETQYF. The CDR3 coding sequence is TGTGCCAGCAGTGAAGTAGACAGACAGCTCCTGAGGGGTCGGGAGACCCAGTACTTC.

The table lists this clonotype with many counts. The chain links TRBV7-2 to TRBJ2-7; the match to TRBD1 covers 7 bases. The CDR3 loop spans 14 amino acids. Trimming took 5 bases from V and 0 from J; bases not matched to a gene: 4. Germline V gene lookup returns CDR1 SGHTA and CDR2 FQGNSA. The CDR3, as DNA: TGTGCCAGCAGCCTCAGACAGGGCTCCTACGAGCAGTACTTC. It translates to CASSLRQGSYEQYF.

The rearrangement joins TRBV4-1 to TRBJ1-2, with TRBD1 matching over 8 bases. The CDR3 runs 15 residues. Losses at the gene ends were 6 bases for V and 7 bases for J; bases not matched to a gene: 13. Germline CDR1 MGHRA, CDR2 YSYEKL. CDR3 loop: CASRPLTGGSSGYTF. For the CDR3, the DNA is TGCGCCAGCAGACCTCTAACAGGGGGTAGCTCTGGCTACACCTTC.

This chain links TRBV10-3 with TRBJ2-3; D may correspond to TRBD1 or TRBD2 (5 bases each). Germline V lookup: CDR1 ENHRY, CDR2 SYGVKD. CDR3 length equals 18 residues. Trimming took off 6 bases at V and 3 bases at J, with 25 bases between the two ends. Written as DNA, the CDR3 is TGTGCCATCAGCGAGGGGCCCGGTAGTGGGCTTTCAACAGATACGCAGTATTTT. Translating it yields CAISEGPGSGLSTDTQYF.

This chain uses TRBV20-1 with TRBJ2-5; D not resolved. The CDR3 runs 17 residues. From germline, CDR1 is DFQATT and CDR2 SNEGSKA (reference sequence). V lost 2 bases to trimming and J lost 2 bases, with 21 bases between them. The CDR3 region has the DNA TGCAGTGCTAGATCCCCTTTAGGAACGCGAATACAAGAGACCCAGTACTTC. Protein: CSARSPLGTRIQETQYF.

This clonotype came up many times. The chain couples TRBV7-8 to TRBJ1-5; 7 nucleotides line up with TRBD1. The length of the CDR3 is 14 residues. Germline CDR1 reads SGHVS; CDR2 reads FQNEAQ. With V trimmed by 5 bases and J by 4 bases, 5 bases remained unmatched. The CDR3 here is CASSPDRSNQPQHF. The DNA of the CDR3 is TGTGCCAGCAGCCCGGACAGGTCAAATCAGCCCCAGCATTTT. The full variable domain, with the rest looked up from reference TRBV7-8 and TRBJ1-5, is GAGVSQSPRYKVAKRGQDVALRCDPISGHVSLFWYQQALGQGPEFLTYFQNEAQLDKSGLPSDRFFAERPEGSVSTLKIQRTQQEDSAVYLCASSPDRSNQPQHFGDGTRLSIL.

The rearrangement links TRBV6-6 to TRBJ2-1; D assignment may be TRBD1 or TRBD2 (5 bases each). The CDR3 totals 12 residues. CDR1 MNHNY and CDR2 SVGAGI come from the germline V gene (reference sequence). Trimming stripped 8 bases from V and 4 bases from J, with 9 bases between. Here the CDR3 DNA reads TGTGCCAGCGAGGGGATGTACAATGAGCAGTTCTTC. It yields the protein CASEGMYNEQFF.